This T cell receptor (beta chain) came from a study of siplizumab effects on memory and regulatory T cells. The length of the CDR3 is 16 residues. Germline V CDR1 and CDR2: PRHDT, FYEKMQ (reference sequence). The ends were cut back, 5 bases at V and 8 bases at J, with 21 bases in the middle. The protocol was immunoSEQ multiplex PCR, while the TCRdb copy is restricted to in-frame clones and leaves out a portion. This sample has about 55,000 clones, with roughly 97% found just once. The gene calls are TRBV13 and TRBJ1-4, with D possibly being TRBD1 (6 bases). This TCR was recovered from a human donor in good health. Sequencing was done on a sample of naive CD4+ T cells sorted from blood. The CDR3 sequence: CASSAQIMPGDEKLFF. The CDR3 DNA follows: TGTGCCAGCAGCGCCCAGATAATGCCAGGGGACGAAAAACTGTTTTTT.